These 13 T cell receptor beta chains share one sample of origin, sequenced in a study of cytomegalovirus exposure and HLA in healthy donors. 13 Jbeta primers and 60 Vbeta primers were used for the PCR. Profiled with immunoSEQ multiplex PCR; TCRdb holds only in-frame clones, not every one. The table lists some 120,000 clones, roughly 80% of them singletons. Sequencing was performed on PBMCs. These receptors were taken from a man younger than 45 in good health and CMV-seropositive.

The V call is TRBV19, the J call TRBJ2-6; D is possibly TRBD1 (6 bases). The CDR3 length is 16 residues. CDR1 is LNHDA, CDR2 SQIVND, per germline (reference sequence). Between the trimmed V and J ends, which lost 7 bases and 1 base, there was a span of 14 bases. The CDR3 spells CASTDSRGSGANVLTF. The CDR3 bases are TGTGCCAGTACGGACAGCCGAGGGTCTGGGGCCAACGTCCTGACTTTC.

The chain carries TRBV5-8 and TRBJ2-7, with a possible D match to TRBD1 (6 bases). V was shortened by 5 bases and J by 2 bases, with 11 bases between the two germline ends. Looked up from germline, CDR1 is SGHTS and CDR2 is YDEGEE. The CDR3 contains 13 residues. CDR3 sequence: CASRGAGTYEQYF. In nucleotides, the CDR3 is TGTGCCAGCAGGGGGGCAGGGACCTACGAGCAGTACTTC.

V and J are TRBV6-5 and TRBJ2-7; tentative D call: TRBD1 (5 bases). Germline CDR1 MNHEY, CDR2 SVGAGI. Trimming took off 0 bases at V and 1 base at J, with 10 bases between the two ends. The CDR3 length is 15 residues. CDR3 loop: CASSYSGALSYEQYF. The CDR3, as DNA: TGTGCCAGCAGTTACTCAGGGGCGTTATCCTACGAGCAGTACTTC.

V gene TRBV6-5 combines with J gene TRBJ1-2, with D maybe TRBD1 (6 bases). Trimming left V 3 bases short and J 1 base short, with 12 bases between. This CDR3 is 15 amino acids long. The germline CDR1 and CDR2 sequences are MNHEY and SVGAGI. Here the CDR3 reads CASSYLTGFNYGYTF. Here the CDR3 DNA reads TGTGCCAGCAGTTATTTGACAGGCTTTAACTATGGCTACACCTTC.

This clone was recorded a few times. V is TRBV4-1 and J is TRBJ1-4; 9 bases match TRBD1. Per the germline V gene, CDR1 is MGHRA and CDR2 is YSYEKL. This CDR3 spans 17 amino acids. V shed 3 bases, J shed 2 bases, and the junction held 7 bases outside the gene matches. The CDR3: CASSQGQGIMTNEKLFF. The CDR3 DNA is TGCGCCAGCAGCCAGGGACAGGGTATTATGACTAATGAAAAACTGTTTTTT.

This clone was seen a few times. This chain uses TRBV5-1 with TRBJ1-1; the D is unclear. V was pared by 4 bases and J by 1 base, with 11 bases between. The CDR3 consists of 14 residues. Germline CDR1 reads SGHRS; CDR2 reads YFSETQ. CDR3 sequence reads: CASSPTSSNTEAFF. The DNA of the CDR3 is TGCGCCAGCAGCCCCACCAGTTCGAACACTGAAGCTTTCTTT.

The rearrangement joins TRBV5-4 to TRBJ1-1; 7 bases agree with TRBD1. With 4 bases clipped from V and 11 bases from J, the junction kept 20 bases outside the gene matches. Germline V gene data show CDR1 as SGHNT and CDR2 as YYREEE (reference sequence). The CDR3 is 16 amino acids. The CDR3 sequence is CASSTNSFNTGEWAFF. CDR3 coding DNA: TGTGCCAGCAGCACGAATTCCTTCAATACAGGGGAGTGGGCTTTCTTT.

Turning to this clone: The same CDR3 is also encoded by other DNA sequences in this sample. J is TRBJ2-1 and V is TRBV19; the match to TRBD1 covers 8 bases. V trimming: 5 bases; J trimming: 6 bases; junction bases outside the gene matches: 3. This CDR3 region has 13 residues. Germline CDR1 reads LNHDA; CDR2 reads SQIVND (reference sequence). The CDR3 nucleotides are TGTGCCAGTAGTCAAGGACAGGGCAATGAGCAGTTCTTC. Residues: CASSQGQGNEQFF.

The J gene is TRBJ2-1, the V gene TRBV4-2; 7 nucleotides match TRBD2. The V gene's germline CDR1 is LGHNA and CDR2 YNFKEQ. J was trimmed by 5 bases and V by 3 bases; bases with no gene match: 7. CDR3 length: 15 residues. CDR3: CASSQRTSAHNEQFF. CDR3 bases: TGTGCCAGCAGCCAGCGGACTAGTGCCCACAATGAGCAGTTCTTC.

The chain uses TRBV5-8 and TRBJ2-1; TRBD2 matches at 14 bases. The CDR3 runs to 15 residues. Per the germline V gene, CDR1 is SGHTS and CDR2 is YDEGEE. J lost 10 bases, V lost 4 bases, and 7 bases had no gene match. The CDR3, as DNA: TGTGCCAGCAGCCAGGGACTAGCGGGAGCCAGAGAGCAGTTCTTC. It is translated as CASSQGLAGAREQFF.

The chain couples TRBV5-1 to TRBJ1-2; possible D gene TRBD1, 6 bases. Germline V CDR1 and CDR2: SGHRS, YFSETQ. This CDR3 comprises 13 residues. Trimming pared 5 bases from V and 7 bases from J, leaving 15 bases between. The CDR3 coding sequence is TGCGCCAGCAGTGACCAGGGGATCCGTGGCTACACCTTC. Translated: CASSDQGIRGYTF.

This clone came up a few times. The chain has TRBV5-1 and TRBJ2-2; 9 bases agree with TRBD2. CDR1 SGHRS and CDR2 YFSETQ come from the germline V gene. The CDR3 has 18 residues. The V gene end was trimmed by 4 bases and the J gene end by 5 bases; junction bases not matched to a gene: 15. The DNA of the CDR3 is TGCGCCAGCAGCCCTCTTTCGGTAGCGGGAGTAGGAACCGGGGAGCTGTTTTTT. It yields the protein CASSPLSVAGVGTGELFF.

This clone came up once. Lacking the conserved final phenylalanine or tryptophan, this CDR3 likely reflects a read error. V is TRBV14 and J is TRBJ1-2; possible D gene TRBD1, 5 bases. The V end lost 6 bases, the J end lost 4 bases, and 12 bases lay between the germline ends. This CDR3 is 13 amino acids long. The germline gives CDR1 SGHDN, CDR2 FVKESK. The CDR3 is CASSSGFGYGYTL. In DNA, the CDR3 is TGTGCCAGCAGTTCAGGGTTTGGCTATGGCTACACCCTC.